This TCR beta chain was recovered during a study of blood T cell repertoires in COVID-19. Study summary: Material from acute and convalescent COVID-19 was sourced from the United States, Italy and Spain.

Libraries were prepared by immunoSEQ multiplex PCR; TCRdb keeps only in-frame clonotypes and omits some of them. The profile shows around 100,000 clones, about 90% of them singletons. This CDR3 contains 12 residues. The V and J ends lost 2 bases and 11 bases respectively, with 12 bases between them. CDR1 and CDR2 from the germline V gene are MDHEN and SYDVKM. Specimen: peripheral blood. This sequence originates from a man aged 50 to 59 in a cohort sampled during active COVID-19. The chain is built from TRBV28 and TRBJ1-1, with D perhaps TRBD1 (6 bases). The CDR3 reads CASSLRGARAFF. The CDR3 DNA is TGTGCCAGCAGTTTACGGGGGGCCCGGGCTTTCTTT.